Each of the 20 T cell receptor beta chains below was sequenced from the same sample in a study of blood T cell repertoires in COVID-19. Profiling relied on immunoSEQ multiplex PCR, and the TCRdb table lists in-frame clones only, not all of them. This sample has roughly 180,000 clones, with over 70% found just once. The sequencing sample was made of PBMCs or T cells enriched from blood (not recorded which). These receptors were collected from a woman aged 55-70 years who had recovered from COVID-19.

The chain couples TRBV18 to TRBJ2-7; 14 bases agree with TRBD2. Germline trimming cut 3 bases from V and 4 bases from J; bases unmatched to any gene: 5. The germline V gene encodes CDR1 KGHSH and CDR2 LQKENI. This CDR3 region has 16 residues. The DNA of the CDR3 is TGTGCCAGCTCACCGACGGGACTAGCGGGAGTATACGAGCAGTACTTC. Translation: CASSPTGLAGVYEQYF.

V is TRBV28 and J is TRBJ1-2, with TRBD1 matching 10 bases. Germline CDR1 MDHEN, CDR2 SYDVKM. The ends lost 7 bases at V and 7 bases at J; junction bases unmatched: 9. CDR3 length: 14 amino acids. CDR3 amino acids: CASTKDRGRFGYTF. In DNA form, the CDR3 reads TGTGCCAGCACCAAAGACAGGGGGCGGTTTGGCTACACCTTC.

This clone occurred once. The V gene is TRBV2, the J gene TRBJ2-2; possible D gene TRBD1, 6 bases. This CDR3 has 14 amino acids. Germline assignment: CDR1 SNHLY and CDR2 FYNNEI. Trimming cost V 3 bases and J 1 base, with 6 bases left between them. Here the CDR3 DNA reads TGTGCCAGCAGTGACAGGGGGAACACCGGGGAGCTGTTTTTT. This codes for CASSDRGNTGELFF. Combining the CDR3 with reference TRBV2 and TRBJ2-2 gives the whole variable domain EPEVTQTPSHQVTQMGQEVILRCVPISNHLYFYWYRQILGQKVEFLVSFYNNEISEKSEIFDDQFSVERPDGSNFTLKIRSTKLEDSAMYFCASSDRGNTGELFFGEGSRLTVL.

This clone occurred once. This chain links TRBV4-1 with TRBJ2-5, with D maybe TRBD2 (5 bases). Between the trimmed V and J ends, which lost 5 bases and 1 base, there was a span of 11 bases. The CDR3 sequence is 14 residues long. Looked up from germline, CDR1 is MGHRA and CDR2 is YSYEKL. CDR3 nucleotides: TGCGCCAGCAGCGAGCGGCAGACCCAAGAGACCCAGTACTTC. Amino acid sequence: CASSERQTQETQYF.

The chain combines TRBV28 with TRBJ2-7, with D perhaps TRBD1 (6 bases). The ends were cut back, 5 bases at V and 3 bases at J, with 11 bases in the middle. The CDR3 sequence is 13 residues long. CDR1 MDHEN and CDR2 SYDVKM come from the germline V gene. The CDR3 here is CASSRTVFYEQYF. The CDR3 coding sequence is TGTGCCAGCAGTCGGACAGTATTCTACGAGCAGTACTTC.

In this sample, this clone turned up once. The chain joins TRBV27 to TRBJ1-4, with D perhaps TRBD1 (5 bases). Germline-derived CDR1 and CDR2 are MNHEY and SMNVEV (reference sequence). V was pared by 5 bases and J by 3 bases, with 19 bases between. This CDR3 has 17 amino acids. The CDR3 nucleotides read TGTGCCAGCAGTGACTCAGGGTGGCGCATAGCTAATGAAAAACTGTTTTTT. Translating it yields CASSDSGWRIANEKLFF.

The rearrangement links TRBV10-2 to TRBJ2-7; TRBD2 matches 8 bases. Germline loops: CDR1 WSHSY, CDR2 SAAADI. V shed 8 bases, J shed 3 bases, and the junction held 3 bases outside the gene matches. This CDR3 is built from 12 residues. The CDR3 sequence is CASGTRGYEQYF. The CDR3 nucleotides are TGCGCCAGCGGGACTAGGGGCTACGAGCAGTACTTC.

The CDR3 nucleotides read TGTGCCAGCAGACCCGGACAATTCGGGGAGCTGTTTTTT. Translating gives CASRPGQFGELFF. The J gene is TRBJ2-2, the V gene TRBV6-5; a weak D match, TRBD1 (5 bases). The CDR3 runs to 13 residues. Trimming took 6 bases from V and 7 from J, leaving 12 bases between them. Germline lookup yields CDR1 MNHEY and CDR2 SVGAGI.

This sequence joins TRBV7-9 and TRBJ1-5; D uncertain. The CDR3 is 14 residues long. Germline V CDR1 and CDR2: SEHNR, FQNEAQ (reference sequence). The germline V and J ends were trimmed by 2 bases and 0 bases, with 5 bases remaining between them. The CDR3 is CASSLSLSNQPQHF. CDR3 DNA: TGTGCCAGCAGCTTATCTCTTAGCAATCAGCCCCAGCATTTT.

J is TRBJ2-5 and V is TRBV4-1; 7 nucleotides agree with TRBD2. The germline gives CDR1 MGHRA, CDR2 YSYEKL. J was trimmed by 1 base and V by 3 bases; bases with no gene match: 11. This CDR3 has 17 residues. CDR3 sequence: CASSHPTAWGGQETQYF. The CDR3 region has the DNA TGCGCCAGCAGCCACCCTACCGCATGGGGGGGCCAAGAGACCCAGTACTTC.

The chain has TRBV3-1 (or the pseudogene TRBV3-2) and TRBJ1-4; D perhaps matches TRBD1 (5 bases). Trimming pared 3 bases from V and 7 bases from J, leaving 15 bases between. Germline CDR1 LGHDT, CDR2 YNNKEL (reference sequence). This CDR3 comprises 15 residues. CDR3 coding DNA: TGTGCCAGCAGCCAGGAAACAGGAGTGGGTGAAAAACTGTTTTTT. Its protein product is CASSQETGVGEKLFF.

Only a few counts were recorded for this clone. This rearrangement joins TRBV11-2 to TRBJ1-4; possible D gene TRBD1, 6 bases. This CDR3 has 16 amino acids. The V end was cut by 3 bases, the J end by 7 bases, with 18 bases between. Germline V gene data show CDR1 as SGHAT and CDR2 as FQNNGV. The CDR3: CASSFGLRGFGEKLFF. The CDR3 DNA reads as TGTGCCAGCAGCTTCGGGTTGAGGGGGTTCGGTGAAAAACTGTTTTTT.

The chain employs TRBV12-3 or TRBV12-4 and TRBJ2-1, with TRBD1 identical over 7 bases. V dropped 8 bases and J dropped 9; count of bases not matched to a gene: 10. The CDR3 consists of 13 residues. This CDR3 reads CASGWQGVSEQFF. The CDR3 DNA reads TGTGCCAGCGGTTGGCAGGGGGTGTCTGAGCAGTTCTTC.

V gene TRBV20-1 combines with J gene TRBJ2-7; D not certain. The V end was cut by 2 bases, the J end by 4 bases, with 6 bases between. The CDR3 sequence is 11 residues long. Per the germline V gene, CDR1 is DFQATT and CDR2 is SNEGSKA (reference sequence). The CDR3: CSARIAYEQYF. As DNA, the CDR3 is TGCAGTGCTAGAATTGCGTACGAGCAGTACTTC.

The chain combines TRBV5-1 with TRBJ2-1; 7 bases agree with TRBD2. J was trimmed by 2 bases and V by 4 bases; bases with no gene match: 6. The CDR3 extends over 15 amino acids. CDR1 is SGHRS and CDR2 is YFSETQ in the germline V gene. Here the CDR3 DNA reads TGCGCCAGCAGCGTTGGGGGGGAACCCTACAATGAGCAGTTCTTC. It is translated as CASSVGGEPYNEQFF.

The J gene is TRBJ1-2, the V gene TRBV5-1; unclear D gene. Germline CDR1 reads SGHRS; CDR2 reads YFSETQ. V lost 1 base, J lost 7 bases, and 11 bases lay in between. CDR3 length equals 13 residues. The CDR3 region has the DNA TGCGCCAGCAGCTTGCTCTTGGGGAGTGGCTACACCTTC. Residues: CASSLLLGSGYTF.

This clone was seen only a few times. The chain combines TRBV18 with TRBJ2-7, with 7 bases that match TRBD1. The germline CDR1 and CDR2 sequences are KGHSH and LQKENI. The ends lost 3 bases at V and 2 bases at J; junction bases unmatched: 4. CDR3 length: 14 residues. CDR3 DNA sequence: TGTGCCAGCTCACCGACAGGGCTTGCCTACGAGCAGTACTTC. It yields the protein CASSPTGLAYEQYF.

This clone was seen a few times. The chain has TRBV18 and TRBJ1-1, with TRBD1 matching over 7 bases. Trimming at V came to 3 bases and at J to 3 bases, leaving 7 bases not matched to a gene. This CDR3 has 15 amino acids. Germline V gene data show CDR1 as KGHSH and CDR2 as LQKENI. The CDR3 DNA reads TGTGCCAGCTCACCCGCAGGGGGGTCTGACACTGAAGCTTTCTTT. Translating gives CASSPAGGSDTEAFF.

V gene TRBV28 combines with J gene TRBJ1-1; no definite D call. This CDR3 comprises 13 residues. The V gene's germline CDR1 is MDHEN and CDR2 SYDVKM. V was pared by 6 bases and J by 6 bases, with 14 bases between. CDR3 protein: CASSIITTAEAFF. The CDR3 coding sequence is TGTGCCAGCAGCATCATCACAACCGCTGAAGCTTTCTTT.

The V gene is TRBV2, the J gene TRBJ2-5; D perhaps matches TRBD2 (5 bases). CDR1 and CDR2 from the germline V gene are SNHLY and FYNNEI. The V and J ends lost 5 bases and 0 bases respectively, with 16 bases between them. There are 16 residues in the CDR3. DNA of the CDR3: TGTGCCAGCAGTCCCCTACGGACGGGAAACCAAGAGACCCAGTACTTC. As protein: CASSPLRTGNQETQYF.